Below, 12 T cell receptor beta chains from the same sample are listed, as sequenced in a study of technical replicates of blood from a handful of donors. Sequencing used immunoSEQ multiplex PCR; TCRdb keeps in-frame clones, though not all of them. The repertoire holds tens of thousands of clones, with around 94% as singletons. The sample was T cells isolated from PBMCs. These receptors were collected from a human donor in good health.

Here the CDR3 reads CASSNRETQYF. The DNA of the CDR3 is TGTGCCAGCAGTAACCGGGAGACCCAGTACTTC. J is TRBJ2-5 and V is TRBV28; unclear D gene. Germline V gives CDR1 MDHEN, CDR2 SYDVKM. This CDR3 region has 11 residues. V lost 5 bases to trimming and J lost 5 bases, with 6 bases between them.

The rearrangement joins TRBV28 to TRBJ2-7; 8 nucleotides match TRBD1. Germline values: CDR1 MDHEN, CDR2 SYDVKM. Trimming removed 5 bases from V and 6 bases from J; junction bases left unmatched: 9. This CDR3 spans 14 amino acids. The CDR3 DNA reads TGTGCCAGCAGTGGACAGGGTTGGGACTCCGAGCAGTACTTC. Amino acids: CASSGQGWDSEQYF.

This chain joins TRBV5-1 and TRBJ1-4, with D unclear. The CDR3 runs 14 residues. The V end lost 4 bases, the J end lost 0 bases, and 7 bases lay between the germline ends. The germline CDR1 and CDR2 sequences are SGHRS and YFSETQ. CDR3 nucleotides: TGCGCCAGCAGCATCCAAACAACTAATGAAAAACTGTTTTTT. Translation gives CASSIQTTNEKLFF. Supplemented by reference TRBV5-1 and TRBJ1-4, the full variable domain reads KAGVTQTPRYLIKTRGQQVTLSCSPISGHRSVSWYQQTPGQGLQFLFEYFSETQRNKGNFPGRFSGRQFSNSRSEMNVSTLELGDSALYLCASSIQTTNEKLFFGSGTQLSVL.

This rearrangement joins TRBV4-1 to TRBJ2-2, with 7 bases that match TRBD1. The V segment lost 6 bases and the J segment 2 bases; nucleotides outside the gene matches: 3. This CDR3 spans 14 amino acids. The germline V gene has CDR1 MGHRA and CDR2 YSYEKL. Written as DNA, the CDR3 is TGCGCCAGCAGGGGACAGACTAACACCGGGGAGCTGTTTTTT. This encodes CASRGQTNTGELFF.

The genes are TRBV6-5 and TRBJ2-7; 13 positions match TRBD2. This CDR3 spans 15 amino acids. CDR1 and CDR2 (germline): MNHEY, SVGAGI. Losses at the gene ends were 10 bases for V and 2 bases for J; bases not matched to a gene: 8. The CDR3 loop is CATGTSGAEAYEQYF. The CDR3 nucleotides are TGTGCCACCGGGACTAGCGGGGCCGAGGCCTACGAGCAGTACTTC.

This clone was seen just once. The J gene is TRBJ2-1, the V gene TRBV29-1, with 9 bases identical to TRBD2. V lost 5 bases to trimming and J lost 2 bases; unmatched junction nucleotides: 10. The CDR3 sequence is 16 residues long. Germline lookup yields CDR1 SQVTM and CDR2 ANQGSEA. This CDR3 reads CSVHLKLAGTYNEQFF. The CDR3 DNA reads TGCAGCGTTCACCTAAAACTAGCGGGCACCTACAATGAGCAGTTCTTC.

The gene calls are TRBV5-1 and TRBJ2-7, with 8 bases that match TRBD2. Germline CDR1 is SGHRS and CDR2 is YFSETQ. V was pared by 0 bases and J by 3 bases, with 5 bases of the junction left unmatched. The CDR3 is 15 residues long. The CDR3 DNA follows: TGCGCCAGCAGCTTGGCCAGCGGGAGTATCTACGAGCAGTACTTC. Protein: CASSLASGSIYEQYF.

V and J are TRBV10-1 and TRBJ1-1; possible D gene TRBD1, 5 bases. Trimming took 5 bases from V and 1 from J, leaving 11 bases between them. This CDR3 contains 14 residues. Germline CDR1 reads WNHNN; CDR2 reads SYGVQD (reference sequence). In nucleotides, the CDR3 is TGCGCCAGCAGTAACTCAGACAGGAACACTGAAGCTTTCTTT. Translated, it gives CASSNSDRNTEAFF.

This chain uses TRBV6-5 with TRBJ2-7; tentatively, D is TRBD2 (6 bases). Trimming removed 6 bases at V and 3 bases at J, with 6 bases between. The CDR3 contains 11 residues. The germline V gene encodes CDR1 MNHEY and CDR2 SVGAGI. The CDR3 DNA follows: TGTGCCAGCAGGCGGGGCTACGAGCAGTACTTC. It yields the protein CASRRGYEQYF.

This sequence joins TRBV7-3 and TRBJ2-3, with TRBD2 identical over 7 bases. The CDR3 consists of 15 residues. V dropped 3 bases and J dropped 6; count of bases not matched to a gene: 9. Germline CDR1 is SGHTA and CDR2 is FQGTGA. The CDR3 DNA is TGTGCCAGCAGCTTGCAAGCGGGGTCGACCGATACGCAGTATTTT. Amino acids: CASSLQAGSTDTQYF.

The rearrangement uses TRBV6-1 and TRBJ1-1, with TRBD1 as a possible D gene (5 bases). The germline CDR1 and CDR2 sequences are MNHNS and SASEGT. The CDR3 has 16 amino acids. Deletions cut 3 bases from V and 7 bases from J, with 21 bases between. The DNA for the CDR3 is TGTGCCAGCAGTGATTTCGGGGGGACCTTCCGATATGAAGCTTTCTTT. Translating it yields CASSDFGGTFRYEAFF.

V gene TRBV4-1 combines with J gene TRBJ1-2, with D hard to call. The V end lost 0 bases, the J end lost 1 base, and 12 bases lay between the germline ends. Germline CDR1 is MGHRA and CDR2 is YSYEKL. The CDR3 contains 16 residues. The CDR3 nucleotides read TGCGCCAGCAGCCAAGACGGGTCATCGATTAACTATGGCTACACCTTC. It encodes CASSQDGSSINYGYTF.